This TCR beta chain was identified during a study of cytomegalovirus exposure and HLA in healthy donors. Study results and limitations: Specificity for CMV antigens was confirmed in vitro for a few of the CMV-associated chains. For most TCR beta V segments, an earlier analysis put the productive rate at about 87% or about 30% of the time. It was only CMV serostatus that was available as immune exposure information. A likely sequencing artifact accounted for one observed cluster of highly shared sequence variants.

PCR involved 60 Vbeta and 13 Jbeta primers. Only in-frame clones appear in the TCRdb table, and some are missing; sequencing was by immunoSEQ multiplex PCR. This sample has 150,000 to 180,000 clones, with 75% to 85% found just once. The CDR3 is made up of 16 amino acids. V was pared by 5 bases and J by 2 bases, with 11 bases of the junction left unmatched. Per the germline V gene, CDR1 is SGHDT and CDR2 is YYEEEE. In the case of this clone: Its antigen is not known.

The origin of this receptor is a man aged 25-45 years in good health and CMV-seropositive. The rearrangement joins TRBV5-6 to TRBJ1-2, with 8 nucleotides matching TRBD1. The sequenced material came from PBMCs. CDR3 loop: CASRNRQGPLNYGYTF. The CDR3 DNA reads TGTGCCAGCAGAAATCGACAGGGGCCCTTAAACTATGGCTACACCTTC.